The 19 T cell receptor beta chains presented below share a single source sample, sequenced in a study of blood T cell repertoires in COVID-19. The data were produced by immunoSEQ multiplex PCR, yet TCRdb's version contains in-frame clones alone and is incomplete. This sample carries approximately 100,000 clones, 75% to 90% of them seen once, and the ten largest clones take about 32%. The sequencing sample was made of peripheral blood. Receptor source: a woman aged 80 or older with acute or convalescent COVID-19.

The rearrangement joins TRBV2 to TRBJ1-5, with TRBD1 as a possible D gene (5 bases). This CDR3 has 15 amino acids. Germline V gene data show CDR1 as SNHLY and CDR2 as FYNNEI. V was trimmed by 4 bases and J by 2 bases, leaving 12 bases between them. CDR3 amino acids: CASSVWGGGNQPQHF. CDR3 nucleotides: TGTGCCAGCAGTGTATGGGGCGGAGGCAATCAGCCCCAGCATTTT.

This clone was seen a handful of times. The chain has TRBV20-1 and TRBJ1-2, with TRBD1 matching over 9 bases. CDR1 and CDR2 from the germline V gene are DFQATT and SNEGSKA (reference sequence). Losses at the gene ends were 3 bases for V and 5 bases for J; bases not matched to a gene: 10. The CDR3 extends over 15 amino acids. This chain's CDR3 is CSASDRGASWYGYTF. CDR3 DNA: TGCAGTGCTAGTGACAGGGGGGCGTCATGGTATGGCTACACCTTC.

V is TRBV3-1 (or the pseudogene TRBV3-2) and J is TRBJ2-3; 8 bases align to TRBD2. The CDR3 has 15 residues. CDR1 LGHDT and CDR2 YNNKEL come from the germline V gene (reference sequence). The ends lost 4 bases at V and 4 bases at J; junction bases unmatched: 7. The CDR3 sequence: CASSLGVAGSDTQYF. DNA for the CDR3: TGTGCCAGCAGCCTTGGGGTAGCGGGGTCAGATACGCAGTATTTT.

The rearrangement links TRBV2 to TRBJ1-2; the match to TRBD1 covers 8 bases. CDR3 size: 14 residues. CDR1 is SNHLY, CDR2 FYNNEI, per germline. V dropped 6 bases and J dropped 4; count of bases not matched to a gene: 7. The CDR3 DNA reads TGTGCCAGCAGAGGACAGGGCCTGTCCTATGGCTACACCTTC. Translated, it gives CASRGQGLSYGYTF.

V usage is TRBV15 and J usage is TRBJ2-1; no definite D call. Germline loops: CDR1 LNHNV, CDR2 YYDKDF (reference sequence). Trimming took off 0 bases at V and 0 bases at J, with 15 bases between the two ends. The length of the CDR3 is 18 residues. The CDR3 here is CATSRDLQTRSSYNEQFF. CDR3 coding DNA: TGTGCCACCAGCAGAGATCTCCAGACTCGGAGCTCCTACAATGAGCAGTTCTTC.

This rearrangement joins TRBV6-5 to TRBJ1-1, with 7 bases matching TRBD1. Germline V CDR1 and CDR2: MNHEY, SVGAGI. The CDR3 is 13 residues long. Trimming removed 10 bases from V and 0 bases from J; junction bases left unmatched: 5. DNA of the CDR3: TGTGCCACAATCCAGGGGGTGAACACTGAAGCTTTCTTT. Encoded protein: CATIQGVNTEAFF.

This rearrangement joins TRBV5-5 to TRBJ2-7; D unclear. V lost 5 bases, J lost 4 bases, and 7 bases lay in between. The CDR3 totals 11 residues. CDR1 and CDR2 (germline): SGHKS, YYEKEE (reference sequence). CDR3 nucleotide sequence: TGTGCCAGCAGTACAACGTACGAGCAGTACTTC. Its protein product is CASSTTYEQYF. The full variable domain, rest sourced from reference TRBV5-5 and TRBJ2-7, is DAGVTQSPTHLIKTRGQQVTLRCSPISGHKSVSWYQQVLGQGPQFIFQYYEKEERGRGNFPDRFSARQFPNYSSELNVNALLLGDSALYLCASSTTYEQYFGPGTRLTVT.

In nucleotides, the CDR3 is TGTGCCAGCAGTGAACAAGGCGGAGGATCGGCCCTCCACTTT. It encodes CASSEQGGGSALHF. The chain links TRBV6-1 to TRBJ1-6; D gene ambiguous. V dropped 2 bases and J dropped 14 bases, with 16 bases sitting between them. The CDR3 covers 14 residues. Germline CDR1 is MNHNS and CDR2 is SASEGT.

The chain joins TRBV7-9 to TRBJ1-3; D possibly corresponds to TRBD1 (5 bases). This CDR3 region has 14 residues. V was shortened by 5 bases and J by 3 bases, with 11 bases between the two germline ends. CDR1 and CDR2 from the germline V gene are SEHNR and FQNEAQ (reference sequence). CDR3 loop: CASSDGTGGNTIYF. CDR3 nucleotide sequence: TGTGCCAGCAGCGACGGGACTGGTGGAAACACCATATATTTT. Variable domain in full (rest from reference TRBV7-9 and TRBJ1-3): DTGVSQNPRHKITKRGQNVTFRCDPISEHNRLYWYRQTLGQGPEFLTYFQNEAQLEKSRLLSDRFSAERPKGSFSTLEIQRTEQGDSAMYLCASSDGTGGNTIYFGEGSWLTVV.

This chain connects TRBV3-1 (or the pseudogene TRBV3-2) to TRBJ1-1; 10 bases match TRBD1. The J segment lost 5 bases and the V segment lost 7 bases, leaving 4 bases of the junction unmatched. This CDR3 region has 13 residues. Germline V gives CDR1 LGHDT, CDR2 YNNKEL (reference sequence). CDR3 bases: TGTGCCAGCATCGGGACAGGGGTGACTGAAGCTTTCTTT. Translation: CASIGTGVTEAFF.

The gene calls are TRBV27 and TRBJ2-1; 11 nucleotides match TRBD1. Germline CDR1 MNHEY, CDR2 SMNVEV (reference sequence). The CDR3 is 17 amino acids. J gave up 4 bases and V 5 bases, and 10 bases lay outside the gene matches. The CDR3 here is CASSRTGGAGRYNEQFF. CDR3 coding DNA: TGTGCCAGCAGTAGGACAGGGGGCGCTGGGAGATACAATGAGCAGTTCTTC.

This chain connects TRBV30 to TRBJ1-1; D uncertain. The CDR3 is made up of 15 amino acids. Per the germline V gene, CDR1 is GTSNPN and CDR2 is SVGIG (reference sequence). Deletions cut 3 bases from V and 1 base from J, with 15 bases between. The CDR3 reads CAWSPPIIGNTEAFF. In DNA form, the CDR3 reads TGTGCCTGGAGCCCCCCAATAATCGGGAACACTGAAGCTTTCTTT.

The chain employs TRBV5-1 and TRBJ1-1, with D perhaps TRBD1 (6 bases). V dropped 0 bases and J dropped 1 base, with 13 bases sitting between them. This CDR3 is 16 amino acids long. In germline, CDR1 is SGHRS, CDR2 YFSETQ. CDR3 nucleotides: TGCGCCAGCAGCTTGGCCTCGGGACATAAGAACACTGAAGCTTTCTTT. Translated, it gives CASSLASGHKNTEAFF.

This clone was detected only a few times. The CDR3 nucleotides are TGTGCCAGCAGTGTACCGGGACAGGTTTATGGCTACACCTTC. Its protein is CASSVPGQVYGYTF. The chain carries TRBV6-6 and TRBJ1-2, with 8 bases identical to TRBD1. The germline CDR1 and CDR2 sequences are MNHNY and SVGAGI (reference sequence). The CDR3 has 14 amino acids. Losses at the gene ends were 5 bases for V and 5 bases for J; bases not matched to a gene: 7.

This clone is a singleton in its sample. The chain employs TRBV29-1 and TRBJ1-2; a possible D gene is TRBD1 (6 bases). Germline V lookup: CDR1 SQVTM, CDR2 ANQGSEA. With 7 bases removed from V and 8 bases from J, the gap between germline ends came to 14 bases. This CDR3 spans 11 amino acids. In DNA, the CDR3 is TGCAGCGGGGGGGGGCGGAACGGCTACACCTTC. Translating gives CSGGGRNGYTF.

V gene TRBV30 combines with J gene TRBJ1-4; 9 bases line up with TRBD1. V was pared by 0 bases and J by 2 bases, with 1 base of the junction left unmatched. This CDR3 is built from 15 residues. Germline V gives CDR1 GTSNPN, CDR2 SVGIG (reference sequence). The CDR3 DNA is TGTGCCTGGAGTGTGGGGACAGGGACTAATGAAAAACTGTTTTTT. Its protein product is CAWSVGTGTNEKLFF.

The chain links TRBV6-5 to TRBJ1-2; TRBD1 matches at 9 bases. CDR1 is MNHEY, CDR2 SVGAGI, per germline. The CDR3 consists of 10 residues. Losses at the gene ends were 6 bases for V and 13 bases for J; bases not matched to a gene: 3. This chain's CDR3 is CASSRTGATF. The CDR3 nucleotides read TGTGCCAGCAGCAGGACAGGGGCCACCTTC.

This rearrangement joins TRBV10-2 to TRBJ1-5; 7 nucleotides agree with TRBD1. Germline-derived CDR1 and CDR2 are WSHSY and SAAADI. The CDR3 is 13 residues long. V shed 8 bases and J 4 bases; nucleotides not matched to a gene: 5. The CDR3 DNA follows: TGCGCCAGCGCTTGGACAGGAAATCAGCCCCAGCATTTT. Protein sequence: CASAWTGNQPQHF.

In its sample, this clone was seen a few times. The V call is TRBV2, the J call TRBJ1-2; D is uncertain. Trimming cost V 7 bases and J 13 bases, with 19 bases left between them. In germline, CDR1 is SNHLY, CDR2 FYNNEI. CDR3 length: 12 amino acids. The DNA for the CDR3 is TGTGCCAGCACCGAGGTGGAGGGTCGGAGCACCTTC. The encoded protein is CASTEVEGRSTF.